This section outlines one TCR beta chain sequence together with its context. Antigen: not known. The record originates from a study of shared clonotypes between healthy human individuals. General observations from the study: Naive subsets tended to show greater estimated richness than memory subsets. The expectation was that sequencing depth would affect clonotype sharing among donors. The study found roughly 5.3% of naive CD4 clonotypes shared across a few donors.

In the study's own analysis: ImmunoSEQ yielded junction-only sequences lacking quality scores, so filtering differed. Measured with immunoSEQ multiplex PCR; TCRdb has only the in-frame clones, and not every one. Clonal size and the V and J genes are those of that table, whereas D and trimming came from the DNA. This sample has fewer than 1.4 million clones, with 78% found just once. CDR1 SGHAT and CDR2 FQNNGV come from the germline V gene. J was trimmed by 4 bases and V by 5 bases; bases with no gene match: 4. The CDR3 runs to 14 residues. The clonotype originates from a man younger than 30 in good health. Some clones in this sample may be carry-over from other donors' samples. The sequencing input was memory CD4+ T cells from PBMCs. Subset in this sample: CD45RA-negative fraction. The V gene is TRBV11-2, the J gene TRBJ2-7; 11 bases are shared with TRBD2. This CDR3 is CASSDRLAGYEQYF. The CDR3 bases are TGTGCCAGCAGCGACCGACTAGCGGGGTACGAGCAGTACTTC.